These 5 T cell receptor beta chains originate from one sample sequenced in a study of T cell changes during pregnancy in multiple sclerosis. TCRdb's copy holds only in-frame clones and misses some; the assay was immunoSEQ multiplex PCR. The data show tens of thousands of clones, 90% seen once. Sequenced material: CD4+ T cells from peripheral blood mononuclear cells, taken in the second trimester of pregnancy. Source of these receptors: a female donor with multiple sclerosis, enrolled in a pregnancy study.

The CDR3: CASSPRLSGGQTFF. Written as DNA, the CDR3 is TGTGCCAGCAGCCCCCGTCTCTCCGGGGGGCAGACTTTCTTT. The V call is TRBV7-2, the J call TRBJ1-1, with a possible D match to TRBD1 (6 bases). The CDR3 consists of 14 residues. Trimming shortened V by 5 bases and J by 12 bases, and 22 bases separated the two germline ends. CDR1 is SGHTA and CDR2 is FQGNSA in the germline V gene.

In regard to this clone: The junction does not match germline at one end; this may be a read error. The V and J genes are TRBV15 and TRBJ2-3; D is unclear. Germline lookup yields CDR1 LNHNV and CDR2 YYDKDF (reference sequence). The CDR3 covers 15 residues. This CDR3 reads CATRRGVSSTDTQYF. The DNA for the CDR3 is TGTGCCACCAGAAGAGGTGTTTCTAGCACAGATACGCAGTATTTT.

This clone was counted between two and nine times. This rearrangement joins TRBV11-3 to TRBJ1-2; tentatively, D is TRBD1 (5 bases). V shed 0 bases and J shed 3 bases, with 14 bases lying between them. The CDR3 runs 16 residues. Germline CDR1 and CDR2: SGHNT and YENEEA. DNA of the CDR3: TGTGCCAGCAGCTTAGAAGGTCGGGGAGGGGACTATGGCTACACCTTC. Encoded protein: CASSLEGRGGDYGYTF.

V usage is TRBV6-6 and J usage is TRBJ1-4; no definite D call. Germline V lookup: CDR1 MNHNY, CDR2 SVGAGI (reference sequence). The CDR3 loop spans 13 amino acids. V dropped 5 bases and J dropped 7 bases, with 11 bases sitting between them. The CDR3 here is CASSPRAFEKLFF. CDR3 nucleotides: TGTGCCAGCAGTCCCCGAGCCTTTGAAAAACTGTTTTTT.

This clone was detected a few times. V gene TRBV10-3 combines with J gene TRBJ2-7, with 14 nucleotides matching TRBD2. J was trimmed by 3 bases and V by 8 bases; bases with no gene match: 15. The CDR3 has 18 residues. CDR1 is ENHRY and CDR2 is SYGVKD in the germline V gene. CDR3 in amino acids: CAIARTGPGLAGVYEQYF. Here the CDR3 DNA reads TGTGCCATCGCCCGGACAGGGCCGGGACTAGCGGGAGTCTACGAGCAGTACTTC.